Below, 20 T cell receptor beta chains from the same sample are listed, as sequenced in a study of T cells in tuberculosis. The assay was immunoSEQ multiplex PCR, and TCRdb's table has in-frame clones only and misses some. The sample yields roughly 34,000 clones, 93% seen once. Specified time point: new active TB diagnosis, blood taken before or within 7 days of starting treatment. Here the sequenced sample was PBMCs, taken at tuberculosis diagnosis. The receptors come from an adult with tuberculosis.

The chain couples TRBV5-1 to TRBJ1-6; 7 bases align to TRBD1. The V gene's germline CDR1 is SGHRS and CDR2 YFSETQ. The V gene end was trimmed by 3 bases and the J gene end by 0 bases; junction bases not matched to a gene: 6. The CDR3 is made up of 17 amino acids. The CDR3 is CASSYTGASSYNSPLHF. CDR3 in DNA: TGCGCCAGCAGCTACACAGGGGCCAGCTCCTATAATTCACCCCTCCACTTT.

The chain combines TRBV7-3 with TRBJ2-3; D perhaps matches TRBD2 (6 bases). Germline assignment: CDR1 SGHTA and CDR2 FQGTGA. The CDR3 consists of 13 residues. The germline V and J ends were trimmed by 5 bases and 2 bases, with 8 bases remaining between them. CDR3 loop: CASSRDSTDTQYF. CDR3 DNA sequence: TGTGCCAGCAGCCGGGACTCCACAGATACGCAGTATTTT.

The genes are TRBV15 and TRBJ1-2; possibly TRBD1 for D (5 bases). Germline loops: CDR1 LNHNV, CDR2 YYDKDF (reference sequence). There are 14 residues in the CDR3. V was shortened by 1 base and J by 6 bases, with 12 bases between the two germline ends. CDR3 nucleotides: TGTGCCACCAGCAGAGGTCCAGGGAGGGATGGCTACACCTTC. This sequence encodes CATSRGPGRDGYTF.

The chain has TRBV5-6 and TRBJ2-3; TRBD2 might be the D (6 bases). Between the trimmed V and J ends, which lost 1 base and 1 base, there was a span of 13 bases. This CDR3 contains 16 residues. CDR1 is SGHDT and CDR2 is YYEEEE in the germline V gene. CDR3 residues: CASSLYGTLRTDTQYF. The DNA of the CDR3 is TGTGCCAGCAGCTTGTACGGGACTCTTCGCACAGATACGCAGTATTTT.

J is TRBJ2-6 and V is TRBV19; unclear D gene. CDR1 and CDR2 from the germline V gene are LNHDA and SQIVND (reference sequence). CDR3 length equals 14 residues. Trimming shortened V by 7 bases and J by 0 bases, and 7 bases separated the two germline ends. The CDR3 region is CASNYGSGANVLTF. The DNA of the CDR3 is TGTGCCAGTAATTACGGCTCTGGGGCCAACGTCCTGACTTTC.

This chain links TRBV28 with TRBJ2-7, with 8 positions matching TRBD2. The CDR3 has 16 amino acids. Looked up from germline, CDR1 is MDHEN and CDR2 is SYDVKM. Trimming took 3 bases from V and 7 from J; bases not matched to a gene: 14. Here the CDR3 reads CASSFRSAGARGEQYF. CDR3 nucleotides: TGTGCCAGCAGTTTCCGTTCAGCGGGAGCCCGCGGGGAGCAGTACTTC.

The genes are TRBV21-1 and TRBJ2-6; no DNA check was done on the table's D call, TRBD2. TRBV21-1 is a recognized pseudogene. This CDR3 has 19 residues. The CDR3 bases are TGTGCCAGCAGCAAAGCGCAGTGCCCGGGTAGCTCTGGGGCCAACGTCCTGACTTTC. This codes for CASSKAQCPGSSGANVLTF.

The CDR3 sequence: CASSRRNLDEQYF. The DNA for the CDR3 is TGTGCCAGTTCGAGGCGGAACCTCGACGAGCAGTACTTC. This chain links TRBV19 with TRBJ2-7, with D uncertain. The germline gives CDR1 LNHDA, CDR2 SQIVND (reference sequence). The CDR3 has 13 residues. Trimming took 8 bases from V and 5 from J, leaving 16 bases between them.

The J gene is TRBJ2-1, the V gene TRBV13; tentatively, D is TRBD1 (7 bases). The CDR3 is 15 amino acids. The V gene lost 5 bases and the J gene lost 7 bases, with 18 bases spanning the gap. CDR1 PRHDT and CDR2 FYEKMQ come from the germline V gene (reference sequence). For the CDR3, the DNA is TGTGCCAGCAGCGTAAGGGGGCGCGGGGAAAATGAGCAGTTCTTC. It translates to CASSVRGRGENEQFF.

The CDR3 region is CASSPLAGSYNEQFF. As DNA, the CDR3 is TGTGCCAGCTCACCCCTAGCGGGGTCCTACAATGAGCAGTTCTTC. This chain connects TRBV18 to TRBJ2-1; TRBD2 matches 9 bases. Germline V gene sequence: CDR1 KGHSH, CDR2 LQKENI. V dropped 3 bases and J dropped 1; count of bases not matched to a gene: 1. The CDR3 contains 15 residues. Full variable domain (outside the CDR3, taken from reference TRBV18 and TRBJ2-1): NAGVMQNPRHLVRRRGQEARLRCSPMKGHSHVYWYRQLPEEGLKFMVYLQKENIIDESGMPKERFSAEFPKEGPSILRIQQVVRGDSAAYFCASSPLAGSYNEQFFGPGTRLTVL.

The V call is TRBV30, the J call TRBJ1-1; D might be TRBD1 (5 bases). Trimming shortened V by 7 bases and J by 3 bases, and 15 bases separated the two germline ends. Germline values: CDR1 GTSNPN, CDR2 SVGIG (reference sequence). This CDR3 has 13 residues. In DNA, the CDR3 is TGTGCCTACAAGATCGGGGGGTACACTGAAGCTTTCTTT. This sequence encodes CAYKIGGYTEAFF.

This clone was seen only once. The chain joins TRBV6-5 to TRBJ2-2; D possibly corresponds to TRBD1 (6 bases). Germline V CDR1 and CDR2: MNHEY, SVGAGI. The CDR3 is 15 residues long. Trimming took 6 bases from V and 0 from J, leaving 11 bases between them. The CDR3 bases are TGTGCCAGCAGACAAAAGGGGGCGAACACCGGGGAGCTGTTTTTT. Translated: CASRQKGANTGELFF.

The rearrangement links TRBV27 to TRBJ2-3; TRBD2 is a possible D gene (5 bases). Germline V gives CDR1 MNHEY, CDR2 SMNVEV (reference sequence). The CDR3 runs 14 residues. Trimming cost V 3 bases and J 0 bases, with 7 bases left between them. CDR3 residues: CASSLTGSTDTQYF. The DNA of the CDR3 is TGTGCCAGCAGTTTGACGGGAAGCACAGATACGCAGTATTTT.

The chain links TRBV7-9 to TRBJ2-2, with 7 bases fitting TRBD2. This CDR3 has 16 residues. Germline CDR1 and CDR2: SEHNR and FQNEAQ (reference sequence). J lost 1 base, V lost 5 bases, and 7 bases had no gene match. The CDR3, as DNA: TGTGCCAGCAGCCGCCGGGCTAGCGGGAACACCGGGGAGCTGTTTTTT. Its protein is CASSRRASGNTGELFF.

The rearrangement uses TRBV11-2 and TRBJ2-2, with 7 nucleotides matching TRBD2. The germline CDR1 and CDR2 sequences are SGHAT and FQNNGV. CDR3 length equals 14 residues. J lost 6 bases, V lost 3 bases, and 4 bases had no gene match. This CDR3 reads CASSLGGAPGELFF. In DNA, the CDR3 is TGTGCCAGCAGCTTGGGAGGGGCACCCGGGGAGCTGTTTTTT. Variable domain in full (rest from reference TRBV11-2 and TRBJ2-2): EAGVAQSPRYKIIEKRQSVAFWCNPISGHATLYWYQQILGQGPKLLIQFQNNGVVDDSQLPKDRFSAERLKGVDSTLKIQPAKLEDSAVYLCASSLGGAPGELFFGEGSRLTVL.

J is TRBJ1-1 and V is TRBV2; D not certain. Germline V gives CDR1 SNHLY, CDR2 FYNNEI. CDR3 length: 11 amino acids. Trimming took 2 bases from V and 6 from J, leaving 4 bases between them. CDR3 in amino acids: CASSEPAEAFF. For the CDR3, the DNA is TGTGCCAGCAGTGAACCTGCTGAAGCTTTCTTT.

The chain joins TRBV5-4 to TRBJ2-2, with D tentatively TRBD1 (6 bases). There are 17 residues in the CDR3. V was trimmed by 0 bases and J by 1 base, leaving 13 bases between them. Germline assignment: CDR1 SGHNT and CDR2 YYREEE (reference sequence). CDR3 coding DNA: TGTGCCAGCAGCTTGGGGGGCCCGGGACAGAACACCGGGGAGCTGTTTTTT. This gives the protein CASSLGGPGQNTGELFF.

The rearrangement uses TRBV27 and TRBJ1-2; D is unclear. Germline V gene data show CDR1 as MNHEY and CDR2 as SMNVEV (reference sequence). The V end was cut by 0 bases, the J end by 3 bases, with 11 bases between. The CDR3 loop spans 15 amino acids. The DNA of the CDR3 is TGTGCCAGCAGTTTATCGCCGGGAGGATACTATGGCTACACCTTC. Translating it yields CASSLSPGGYYGYTF.

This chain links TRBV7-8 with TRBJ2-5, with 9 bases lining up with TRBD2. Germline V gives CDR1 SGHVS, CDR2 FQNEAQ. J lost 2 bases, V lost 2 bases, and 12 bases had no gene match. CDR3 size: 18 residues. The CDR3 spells CASSLQAAGGPLQETQYF. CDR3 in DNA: TGTGCCAGCAGCTTACAGGCCGCGGGGGGGCCGTTACAAGAGACCCAGTACTTC.

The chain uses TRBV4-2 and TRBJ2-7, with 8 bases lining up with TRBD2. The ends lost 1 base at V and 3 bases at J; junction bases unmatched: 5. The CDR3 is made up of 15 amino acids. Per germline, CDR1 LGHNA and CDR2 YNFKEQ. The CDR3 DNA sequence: TGTGCCAGCAGCCAAGTCCCCAGCGGGGGCTACGAGCAGTACTTC. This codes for CASSQVPSGGYEQYF.